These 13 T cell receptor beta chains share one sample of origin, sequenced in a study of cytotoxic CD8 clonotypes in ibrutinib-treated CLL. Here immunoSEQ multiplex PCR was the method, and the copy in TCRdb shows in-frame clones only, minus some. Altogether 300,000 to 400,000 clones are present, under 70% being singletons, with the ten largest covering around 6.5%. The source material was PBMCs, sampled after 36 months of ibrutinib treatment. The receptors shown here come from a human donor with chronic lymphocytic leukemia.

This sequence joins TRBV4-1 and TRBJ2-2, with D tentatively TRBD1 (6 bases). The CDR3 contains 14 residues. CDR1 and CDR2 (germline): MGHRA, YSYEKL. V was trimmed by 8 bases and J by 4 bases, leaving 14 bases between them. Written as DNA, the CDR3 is TGCGCCAGCGGATACAGGGAATCCACCGGGGAGCTGTTTTTT. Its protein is CASGYRESTGELFF.

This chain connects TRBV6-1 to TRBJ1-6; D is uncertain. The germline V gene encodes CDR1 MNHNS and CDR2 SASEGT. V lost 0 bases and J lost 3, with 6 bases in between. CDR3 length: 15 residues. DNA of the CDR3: TGTGCCAGCAGTGAAGCGAAGTACTATAATTCACCCCTCCACTTT. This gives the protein CASSEAKYYNSPLHF.

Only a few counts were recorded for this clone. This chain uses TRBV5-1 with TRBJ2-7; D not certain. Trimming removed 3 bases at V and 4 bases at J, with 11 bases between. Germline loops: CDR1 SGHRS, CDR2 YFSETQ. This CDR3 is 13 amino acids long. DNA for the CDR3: TGCGCCAGCAGCTCGGACGTCACATACGAGCAGTACTTC. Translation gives CASSSDVTYEQYF.

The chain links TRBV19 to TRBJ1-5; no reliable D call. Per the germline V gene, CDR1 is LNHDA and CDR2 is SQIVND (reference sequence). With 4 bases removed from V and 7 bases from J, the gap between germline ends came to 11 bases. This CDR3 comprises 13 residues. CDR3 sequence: CASSSRGGQPQHF. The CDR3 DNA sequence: TGTGCCAGTAGTAGCCGGGGTGGACAGCCCCAGCATTTT.

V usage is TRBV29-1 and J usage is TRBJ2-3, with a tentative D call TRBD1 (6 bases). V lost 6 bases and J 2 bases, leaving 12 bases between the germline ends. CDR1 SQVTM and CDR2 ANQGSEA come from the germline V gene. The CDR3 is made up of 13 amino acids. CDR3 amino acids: CSVGAVLTDTQYF. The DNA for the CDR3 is TGCAGCGTGGGGGCAGTTCTCACAGATACGCAGTATTTT.

In nucleotides, the CDR3 is TGTGCCAGCAGTTATATAGGGGGTAGCACAGATACGCAGTATTTT. Its translation: CASSYIGGSTDTQYF. V usage is TRBV6-5 and J usage is TRBJ2-3, with D possibly TRBD1 on 6 matching bases. Germline CDR1 reads MNHEY; CDR2 reads SVGAGI. The CDR3 length is 15 residues. V lost 3 bases, J lost 0 bases, and 10 bases lay in between.

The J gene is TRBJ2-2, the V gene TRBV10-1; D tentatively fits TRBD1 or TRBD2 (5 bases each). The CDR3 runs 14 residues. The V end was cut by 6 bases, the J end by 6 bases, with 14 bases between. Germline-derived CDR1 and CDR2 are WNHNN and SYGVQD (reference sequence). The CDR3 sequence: CASRATRGPGELFF. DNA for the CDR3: TGCGCCAGCAGAGCGACTCGGGGACCCGGGGAGCTGTTTTTT.

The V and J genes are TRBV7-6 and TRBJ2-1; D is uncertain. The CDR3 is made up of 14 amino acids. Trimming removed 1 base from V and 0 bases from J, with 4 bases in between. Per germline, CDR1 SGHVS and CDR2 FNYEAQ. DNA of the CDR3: TGTGCCAGCAGCTTAGGCAGCTCCTACAATGAGCAGTTCTTC. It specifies CASSLGSSYNEQFF.

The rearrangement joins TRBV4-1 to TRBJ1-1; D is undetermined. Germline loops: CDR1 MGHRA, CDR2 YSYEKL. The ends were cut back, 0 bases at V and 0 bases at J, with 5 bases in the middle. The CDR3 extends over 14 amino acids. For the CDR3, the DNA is TGCGCCAGCAGCCAAGATAGGGTGAACACTGAAGCTTTCTTT. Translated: CASSQDRVNTEAFF.

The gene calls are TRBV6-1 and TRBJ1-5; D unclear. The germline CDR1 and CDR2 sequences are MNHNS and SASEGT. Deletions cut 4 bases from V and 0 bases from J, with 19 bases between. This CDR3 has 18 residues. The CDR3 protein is CASSVTAQMFYSNQPQHF. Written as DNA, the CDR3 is TGTGCCAGCAGTGTTACAGCCCAGATGTTTTATAGCAATCAGCCCCAGCATTTT.

Here the CDR3 DNA reads TGTGCCAGCAGCGTCGATAGCTCCTACGAGCAGTACTTC. This encodes CASSVDSSYEQYF. The chain has TRBV9 and TRBJ2-7; D not certain. The CDR3 length is 13 residues. Germline V CDR1 and CDR2: SGDLS, YYNGEE. Deletions cut 2 bases from V and 0 bases from J, with 6 bases between.

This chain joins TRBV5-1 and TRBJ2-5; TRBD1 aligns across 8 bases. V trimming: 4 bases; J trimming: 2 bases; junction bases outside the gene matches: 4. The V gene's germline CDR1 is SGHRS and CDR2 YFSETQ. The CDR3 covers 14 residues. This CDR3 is CASSNRQGQETQYF. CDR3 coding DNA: TGCGCCAGCAGCAACAGACAGGGGCAAGAGACCCAGTACTTC.

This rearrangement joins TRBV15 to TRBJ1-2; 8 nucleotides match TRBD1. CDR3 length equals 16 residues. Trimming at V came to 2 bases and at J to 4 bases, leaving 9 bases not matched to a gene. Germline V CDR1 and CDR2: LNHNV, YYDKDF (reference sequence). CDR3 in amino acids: CATSRLNPGQVYGYTF. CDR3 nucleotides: TGTGCCACCAGCAGACTTAATCCGGGACAGGTCTATGGCTACACCTTC.